Shown below are 13 T cell receptor beta chains from a single sample sequenced in a study of CD8 T cells in ankylosing spondylitis. General study findings and limits: Ankylosing spondylitis blood appeared to carry a characteristic TCR beta motif of several highly homologous variants.

Their specific antigens are unknown. TCRdb re-called the 5' RACE reads through MiXCR, storing one row per CDR3 protein. This sample has 350,000 or so distinct CDR3 sequences, with around 8% found just once. The source material was blood, either unsorted or a sorted T cell fraction (not recorded which). These receptors came from a male donor with ankylosing spondylitis.

This clonotype has at least ten counts. The chain recombines TRBV20-1 with TRBJ2-1, with no clear D. Germline lookup yields CDR1 DFQATT and CDR2 SNEGSKA (reference sequence). CDR3 length equals 13 residues. The V gene lost 4 bases and the J gene lost 2 bases, with 9 bases spanning the gap. In DNA, the CDR3 is TGCAGTGCTACCTCCCGAGCCTACAATGAGCAGTTCTTC. Its protein product is CSATSRAYNEQFF.

The sample holds a few counts of this clonotype. J is TRBJ2-6 and V is TRBV19; D is unclear. Per germline, CDR1 LNHDA and CDR2 SQIVND (reference sequence). V lost 6 bases, J lost 1 base, and 16 bases lay in between. The CDR3 runs to 17 residues. Here the CDR3 DNA reads TGTGCCAGTAGCTTAGGTGGAAGAGCTTCTGGGGCCAACGTCCTGACTTTC. Amino acids: CASSLGGRASGANVLTF. The full variable domain, in which reference TRBV19 and TRBJ2-6 provide the parts outside the CDR3, is DGGITQSPKYLFRKEGQNVTLSCEQNLNHDAMYWYRQDPGQGLRLIYYSQIVNDFQKGDIAEGYSVSREKKESFPLTVTSAQKNPTAFYLCASSLGGRASGANVLTFGAGSRLTVL.

V usage is TRBV15 and J usage is TRBJ2-7, with D maybe TRBD1 (5 bases). Germline CDR1 LNHNV, CDR2 YYDKDF (reference sequence). This CDR3 region has 13 residues. Trimming cost V 3 bases and J 0 bases, with 6 bases left between them. In nucleotides, the CDR3 is TGTGCCACCAGCAGGGACATCTCCTACGAGCAGTACTTC. Amino acid sequence: CATSRDISYEQYF.

This chain joins TRBV7-8 and TRBJ1-4, with D unresolved. The CDR3 spans 16 residues. The germline V and J ends were trimmed by 6 bases and 5 bases, with 19 bases remaining between them. Germline V CDR1 and CDR2: SGHVS, FQNEAQ. CDR3 bases: TGTGCCAGCAGTTTTACGCGCGGCACCCAGAATGAAAAACTGTTTTTT. Encoded protein: CASSFTRGTQNEKLFF.

In its sample, this clonotype was seen many times. The rearrangement joins TRBV3-1 to TRBJ1-2, with TRBD1 matching over 8 bases. Germline CDR1 is LGHDT and CDR2 is YNNKEL (reference sequence). CDR3 length: 14 residues. The V gene end was trimmed by 2 bases and the J gene end by 7 bases; junction bases not matched to a gene: 6. Here the CDR3 DNA reads TGTGCCAGCAGCCAAAACGACAGGGGCGGTGGCTACACCTTC. Its protein is CASSQNDRGGGYTF.

The chain uses TRBV7-9 and TRBJ2-1; TRBD2 agrees at 7 bases. The CDR3 sequence is 17 residues long. Germline V lookup: CDR1 SEHNR, CDR2 FQNEAQ (reference sequence). Trimming cost V 3 bases and J 4 bases; bases outside gene matches: 12. The CDR3 nucleotides read TGTGCCAGCAGCTTCGGGAAGCGAGCGGGGCGTTACAATGAGCAGTTCTTC. Protein sequence: CASSFGKRAGRYNEQFF.

This chain uses TRBV4-3 with TRBJ2-3; D may match TRBD1 or TRBD2 (5 bases each). The CDR3 extends over 16 amino acids. V was pared by 1 base and J by 6 bases, with 17 bases between. CDR1 is LGHNA, CDR2 YSLEER, per germline. CDR3 loop: CASSQGNAGRSDTQYF. For the CDR3, the DNA is TGCGCCAGCAGCCAAGGTAACGCAGGGAGATCCGATACGCAGTATTTT.

The sample holds many counts of this clonotype. The V call is TRBV5-1, the J call TRBJ2-1, with 15 nucleotides matching TRBD2. Losses at the gene ends were 5 bases for V and 0 bases for J; bases not matched to a gene: 6. This CDR3 comprises 18 residues. The V gene's germline CDR1 is SGHRS and CDR2 YFSETQ. DNA of the CDR3: TGCGCCAGCAGACCGGGACTAGCGGGAGGAAACTCCTACAATGAGCAGTTCTTC. Protein sequence: CASRPGLAGGNSYNEQFF.

This clonotype showed up just a few times. This chain connects TRBV20-1 to TRBJ2-7, with D perhaps matching TRBD1 or TRBD2 (5 bases each). The germline gives CDR1 DFQATT, CDR2 SNEGSKA (reference sequence). V was clipped by 6 bases and J by 4 bases, with 19 bases between them. This CDR3 comprises 14 residues. CDR3 sequence: CSARTGARVYEQYF. CDR3 DNA: TGCAGTGCGAGGACTGGGGCACGCGTATACGAGCAGTACTTC.

This clonotype was detected a few times. The chain employs TRBV7-2 and TRBJ2-7, with D unclear. Trimming stripped 4 bases from V and 5 bases from J, with 18 bases between. Germline CDR1 is SGHTA and CDR2 is FQGNSA. This CDR3 is built from 15 residues. The CDR3: CASSSYSGGADEQYF. CDR3 in DNA: TGTGCCAGCAGCTCTTATTCAGGTGGCGCGGACGAGCAGTACTTC.

In this sample, this clonotype turned up a few times. The rearrangement joins TRBV10-3 to TRBJ1-1; maybe TRBD1 (6 bases). Trimming removed 4 bases at V and 2 bases at J, with 8 bases between. In germline, CDR1 is ENHRY, CDR2 SYGVKD. The CDR3 loop spans 13 amino acids. The CDR3 nucleotides are TGTGCCATCAGTGGCAGGGGTAACACTGAAGCTTTCTTT. This gives the protein CAISGRGNTEAFF.

This clonotype was seen a few times. The chain employs TRBV15 and TRBJ2-1; the match to TRBD2 covers 15 bases. The CDR3 spans 17 residues. Germline lookup yields CDR1 LNHNV and CDR2 YYDKDF (reference sequence). Unmatched junction bases numbered 9, after V lost 4 bases and J lost 8 bases. The CDR3 bases are TGTGCCACCAGCATCGGACTAGCGGGGGGGTTTAGCGATGAGCAGTTCTTC. Protein: CATSIGLAGGFSDEQFF.

This clonotype has more than one count but fewer than ten. The chain is built from TRBV3-1 and TRBJ2-2, with D possibly TRBD1 on 7 matching bases. The CDR3 is made up of 15 amino acids. The germline gives CDR1 LGHDT, CDR2 YNNKEL (reference sequence). V lost 1 base, J lost 6 bases, and 12 bases lay in between. CDR3 amino acids: CASSQVGGGPGELFF. In nucleotides, the CDR3 is TGTGCCAGCAGCCAAGTTGGAGGGGGCCCCGGGGAGCTGTTTTTT.